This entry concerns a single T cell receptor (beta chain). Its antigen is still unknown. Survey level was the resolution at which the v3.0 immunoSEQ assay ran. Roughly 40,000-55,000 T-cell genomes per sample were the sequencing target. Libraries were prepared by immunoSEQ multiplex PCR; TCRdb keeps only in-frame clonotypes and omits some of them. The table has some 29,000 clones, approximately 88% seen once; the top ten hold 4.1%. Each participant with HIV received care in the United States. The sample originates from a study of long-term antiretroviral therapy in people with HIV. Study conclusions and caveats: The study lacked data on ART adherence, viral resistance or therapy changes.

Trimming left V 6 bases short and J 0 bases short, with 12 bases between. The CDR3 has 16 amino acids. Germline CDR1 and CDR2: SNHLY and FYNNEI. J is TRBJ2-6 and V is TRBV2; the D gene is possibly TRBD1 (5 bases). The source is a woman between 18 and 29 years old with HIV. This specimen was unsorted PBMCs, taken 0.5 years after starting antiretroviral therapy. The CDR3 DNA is TGTGCCAGCAGCAGGGAAACCAGCTCTGGGGCCAACGTCCTGACTTTC. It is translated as CASSRETSSGANVLTF.